This T cell receptor beta chain is from a study of T cell responses to AZD1222 COVID-19 vaccine. The study, taken as a whole, reports: A reported finding is that nearly half of spike-specific TCRs target unmutated variant regions. There were vaccine-associated CD4 TCRs across spike, dominant at 160-218 and 743-854. Spike-specific TCR breadth and depth rose after two AZD1222 doses.

Concerning this clone: What it binds is unknown.

V lost 5 bases, J lost 1 base, and 8 bases lay in between. This CDR3 has 13 amino acids. From germline, CDR1 is LNHDA and CDR2 SQIVND (reference sequence). Profiled with immunoSEQ multiplex PCR; TCRdb holds only in-frame clones, not every one. The table includes fewer than 110,000 clones, roughly 84% detected once. The material sequenced was peripheral blood, taken on day 0 of AZD1222 vaccination. The genes are TRBV19 and TRBJ1-2, with D uncertain. The receptor comes from an adult in good health. As DNA, the CDR3 is TGTGCCAGTAGTTATCTGGATAACTATGGCTACACCTTC. Encoded protein: CASSYLDNYGYTF.